Below, one T cell receptor beta chain is given with its context. Its antigen is unknown. Sequencing was performed with immunoSEQ multiplex PCR; in TCRdb, only in-frame clones are kept and a portion is missing. The data hold around 80,000 clones, with roughly 80% observed a single time. This sample was included in a study of radiotherapy plus CTLA-4 blockade in lung cancer. Study-level information: Objective responses emerged in around 18% of patients, and around 31% attained disease control.

Study-wide results and caveats: Tumor-origin TCR clones grew in blood after radiotherapy plus ipilimumab. The best prediction of response reportedly came from early blood T cell clone dynamics, with interferon-beta.

CDR1 SEHNR and CDR2 FQNEAQ come from the germline V gene (reference sequence). The CDR3 is 15 amino acids. V gave up 1 base and J gave up 6 bases, with 13 bases separating them. The chain combines TRBV7-9 with TRBJ2-1; D possibly corresponds to TRBD1 (6 bases). The source material was peripheral blood, sampled from a patient treated with radiotherapy plus ipilimumab. This clonotype was obtained from a human donor with non-small cell lung cancer who had stable disease on radiotherapy plus ipilimumab. CDR3 loop: CASSLGDLQGNEQFF. DNA for the CDR3: TGTGCCAGCAGCTTAGGGGATTTACAGGGCAATGAGCAGTTCTTC.